These 20 T cell receptor beta chains were all obtained from the same sample, sequenced in a study of CXCR3-negative and CXCR3-positive naive CD8 T cells. The TRB libraries of cDNA were built by UMI-labeled 5' RACE. TCRdb reworked the 5' RACE reads into one entry per CDR3 protein, no DNA. The sample spans about 38,000 distinct CDR3 sequences; the ten largest clones claim 13% to 15%. What was sequenced was memory CD8+ T cells from blood. These receptors were taken from a human donor in good health. Some clones in this sample may be carry-over from other donors' samples.

The chain joins TRBV12-5 to TRBJ2-7; TCRdb's assignment of TRBD2 cannot be checked, as there is no DNA. The CDR3 length is 12 residues. Germline loops: CDR1 LGHNT, CDR2 FRNRAP. CDR3 sequence: CASGLGPREQYF.

V usage is TRBV7-3 and J usage is TRBJ2-1; TCRdb's D call, TRBD2, is unchecked because there is no DNA. CDR3 length: 15 residues. The V gene's germline CDR1 is SGHTA and CDR2 FQGTGA. The CDR3 reads CASSSGLVTYNEQFF. Combining the CDR3 with reference TRBV7-3 and TRBJ2-1 gives the whole variable domain GAGVSQTPSNKVTEKGKYVELRCDPISGHTALYWYRQSLGQGPEFLIYFQGTGAADDSGLPNDRFFAVRPEGSVSTLKIQRTERGDSAVYLCASSSGLVTYNEQFFGPGTRLTVL.

J is TRBJ2-1 and V is TRBV2; TCRdb lists TRBD2, though no DNA is available to test this call. The CDR3 has 14 amino acids. CDR1 is SNHLY and CDR2 is FYNNEI in the germline V gene. CDR3 amino acids: CASSRASGNNEQFF.

V gene TRBV5-1 combines with J gene TRBJ1-1; TCRdb designates TRBD1, a call that cannot be tested without DNA. Per germline, CDR1 SGHRS and CDR2 YFSETQ. This CDR3 is built from 16 residues. The CDR3 sequence is CASSLVSSGSSYEAFF. The complete variable domain, with remaining parts taken from reference TRBV5-1 and TRBJ1-1, reads KAGVTQTPRYLIKTRGQQVTLSCSPISGHRSVSWYQQTPGQGLQFLFEYFSETQRNKGNFPGRFSGRQFSNSRSEMNVSTLELGDSALYLCASSLVSSGSSYEAFFGQGTRLTVV.

The CDR3 protein is CASSLTGTDYEQYF. The chain carries TRBV7-9 and TRBJ2-7; TCRdb indicates TRBD1, and absent DNA this call remains unverified. Per germline, CDR1 SEHNR and CDR2 FQNEAQ (reference sequence). CDR3 size: 14 residues.

The V and J genes are TRBV12-3 or TRBV12-4 and TRBJ2-1; absent DNA, TCRdb's TRBD1 call cannot be checked. The CDR3 is 12 amino acids. The CDR3 reads CASSRDGNEQFF.

The rearrangement uses TRBV7-6 and TRBJ2-5; the D gene TCRdb calls, TRBD1, cannot be checked with no DNA. Germline V lookup: CDR1 SGHVS, CDR2 FNYEAQ. The CDR3 covers 15 residues. CDR3 protein: CASSHPQGTAIDQYF.

CDR3 loop: CASSSVTEGGYQPQHF. The chain is built from TRBV28 and TRBJ1-5; TCRdb's D call of TRBD1 is untestable without DNA. The CDR3 is made up of 16 amino acids. From germline, CDR1 is MDHEN and CDR2 SYDVKM.

The chain couples TRBV30 to TRBJ2-3; checking the TCRdb D call of TRBD1 is not possible without DNA. Looked up from germline, CDR1 is GTSNPN and CDR2 is SVGIG (reference sequence). This CDR3 region has 19 residues. The CDR3 protein is CAWSVLGQGQGVGTDTQYF.

The genes are TRBV4-3 and TRBJ1-2; as DNA is missing, the TRBD1 call by TCRdb cannot be tested. Germline V lookup: CDR1 LGHNA, CDR2 YSLEER. The CDR3 has 18 residues. This chain's CDR3 is CASSQDSGQGAPVYGYTF.

V and J are TRBV15 and TRBJ1-2; absent DNA, TCRdb's TRBD1 call cannot be checked. The CDR3 length is 16 residues. In germline, CDR1 is LNHNV, CDR2 YYDKDF (reference sequence). The CDR3 here is CATSRDPATPFYGYTF.

The rearrangement uses TRBV6-5 and TRBJ2-3. CDR3 length: 12 amino acids. The germline V gene has CDR1 MNHEY and CDR2 SVGAGI. The chain's CDR3 is CASSYDADTQYF.

V usage is TRBV6-2 or TRBV6-3 and J usage is TRBJ2-3; TCRdb's D call, TRBD1, is unchecked because there is no DNA. The CDR3 has 15 residues. Germline lookup yields CDR1 MNHEY and CDR2 SVGEGT. The CDR3 loop reads CASIPGTGSTDTQYF.

The J gene is TRBJ1-2, the V gene TRBV4-3; TCRdb reports TRBD1, a call that lacks DNA to check it against. From germline, CDR1 is LGHNA and CDR2 YSLEER. There are 17 residues in the CDR3. The CDR3 sequence: CASSQTARAGAEYGYTF.

This rearrangement joins TRBV25-1 to TRBJ2-3; TCRdb's D call, TRBD1, is unchecked because there is no DNA. The CDR3 runs 14 residues. Germline V gene sequence: CDR1 MGHDK, CDR2 SYGVNS. The CDR3 loop reads CASSRGIGTDTQYF.

CDR3 sequence reads: CASSPGQGLINYGSPLHF. The gene calls are TRBV5-1 and TRBJ1-6; with no DNA, the TCRdb D assignment of TRBD1 cannot be verified. In germline, CDR1 is SGHRS, CDR2 YFSETQ. This CDR3 is 18 amino acids long.

The chain carries TRBV11-2 and TRBJ2-7. Germline V gene data show CDR1 as SGHAT and CDR2 as FQNNGV. This CDR3 has 13 residues. CDR3 amino acids: CASSLGGTYEQYF.

The J gene is TRBJ2-1, the V gene TRBV20-1; there is no DNA to check the TCRdb D call of TRBD2. Germline V gives CDR1 DFQATT, CDR2 SNEGSKA (reference sequence). This CDR3 region has 18 residues. This CDR3 is CSARDRAGGWSSYNEQFF.

The chain uses TRBV6-5 and TRBJ2-5; TCRdb's D call, TRBD2, is unchecked because there is no DNA. CDR1 is MNHEY and CDR2 is SVGAGI in the germline V gene. The length of the CDR3 is 14 residues. Here the CDR3 reads CASRVGGADETQYF.

CDR3 loop: CASSETRGAGLNQPQHF. The chain couples TRBV6-2 or TRBV6-3 to TRBJ1-5; with no DNA, the TCRdb D assignment of TRBD1 cannot be verified. Germline CDR1 reads MNHEY; CDR2 reads SVGEGT. The CDR3 covers 17 residues.